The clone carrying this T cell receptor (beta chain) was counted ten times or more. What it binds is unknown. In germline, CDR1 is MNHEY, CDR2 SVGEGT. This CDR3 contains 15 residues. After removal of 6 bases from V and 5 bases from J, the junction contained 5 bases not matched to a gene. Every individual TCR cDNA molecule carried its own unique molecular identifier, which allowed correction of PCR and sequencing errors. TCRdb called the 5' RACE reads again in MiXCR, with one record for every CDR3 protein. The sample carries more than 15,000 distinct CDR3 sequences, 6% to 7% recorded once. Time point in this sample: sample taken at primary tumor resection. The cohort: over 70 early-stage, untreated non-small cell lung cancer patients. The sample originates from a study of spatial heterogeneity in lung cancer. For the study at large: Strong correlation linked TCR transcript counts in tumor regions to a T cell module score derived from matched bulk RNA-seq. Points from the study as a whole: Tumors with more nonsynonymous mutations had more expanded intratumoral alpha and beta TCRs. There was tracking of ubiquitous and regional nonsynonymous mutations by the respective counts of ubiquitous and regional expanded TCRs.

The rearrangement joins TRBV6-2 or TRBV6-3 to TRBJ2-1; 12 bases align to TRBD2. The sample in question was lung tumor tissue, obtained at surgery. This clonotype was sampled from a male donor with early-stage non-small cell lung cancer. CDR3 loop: CASSRLAGDDNEQFF. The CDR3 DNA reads TGTGCCAGCAGCCGACTAGCGGGGGACGACAATGAGCAGTTCTTC.